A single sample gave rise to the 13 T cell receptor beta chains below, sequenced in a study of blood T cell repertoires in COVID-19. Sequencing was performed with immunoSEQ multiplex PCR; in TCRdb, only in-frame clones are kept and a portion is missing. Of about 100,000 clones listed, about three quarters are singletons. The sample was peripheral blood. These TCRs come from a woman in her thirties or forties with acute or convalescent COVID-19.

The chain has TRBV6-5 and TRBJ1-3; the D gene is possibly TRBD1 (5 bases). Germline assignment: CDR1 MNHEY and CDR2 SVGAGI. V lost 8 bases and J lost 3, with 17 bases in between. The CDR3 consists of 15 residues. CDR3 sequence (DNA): TGTGCCAGCCTTCCCCAGGGCGGAGTTGGAAACACCATATATTTT. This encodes CASLPQGGVGNTIYF.

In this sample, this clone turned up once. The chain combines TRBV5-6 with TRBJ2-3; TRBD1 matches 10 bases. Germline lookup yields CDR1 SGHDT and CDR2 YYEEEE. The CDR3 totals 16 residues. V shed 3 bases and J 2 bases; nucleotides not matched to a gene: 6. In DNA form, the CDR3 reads TGTGCCAGCAGCTGGACAGGGGGGGGCCTCACAGATACGCAGTATTTT. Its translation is CASSWTGGGLTDTQYF.

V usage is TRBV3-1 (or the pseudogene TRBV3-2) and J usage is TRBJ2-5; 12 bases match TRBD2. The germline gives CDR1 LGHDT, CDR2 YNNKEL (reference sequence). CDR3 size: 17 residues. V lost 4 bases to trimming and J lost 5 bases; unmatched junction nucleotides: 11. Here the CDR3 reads CASSRIGASGGAETQYF. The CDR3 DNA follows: TGTGCCAGCAGCCGAATAGGAGCTAGCGGGGGGGCGGAGACCCAGTACTTC.

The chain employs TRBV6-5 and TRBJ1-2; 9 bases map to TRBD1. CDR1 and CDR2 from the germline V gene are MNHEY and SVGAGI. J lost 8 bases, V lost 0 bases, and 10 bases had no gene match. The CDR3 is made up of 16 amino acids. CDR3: CASSYSFIGTGRGYTF. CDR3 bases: TGTGCCAGCAGTTACTCGTTTATAGGGACAGGGAGGGGCTACACCTTC.

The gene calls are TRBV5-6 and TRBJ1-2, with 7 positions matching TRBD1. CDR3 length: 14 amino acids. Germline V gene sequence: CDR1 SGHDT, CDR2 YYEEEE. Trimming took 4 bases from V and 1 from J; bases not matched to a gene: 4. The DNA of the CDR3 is TGTGCCAGCAGCCCGGGACAGAATAACTATGGCTACACCTTC. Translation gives CASSPGQNNYGYTF.

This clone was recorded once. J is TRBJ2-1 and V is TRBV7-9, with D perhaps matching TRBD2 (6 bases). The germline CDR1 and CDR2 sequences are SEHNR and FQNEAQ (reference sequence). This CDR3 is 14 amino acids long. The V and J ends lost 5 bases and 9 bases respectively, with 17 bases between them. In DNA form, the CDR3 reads TGTGCCAGCAGCCCCGGGGAGGCAGCGGGTGAGCAGTTCTTC. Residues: CASSPGEAAGEQFF.

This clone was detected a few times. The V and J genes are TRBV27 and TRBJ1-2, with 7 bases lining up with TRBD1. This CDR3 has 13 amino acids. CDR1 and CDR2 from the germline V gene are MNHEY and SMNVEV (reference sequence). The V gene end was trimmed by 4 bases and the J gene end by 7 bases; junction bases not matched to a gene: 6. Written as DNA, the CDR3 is TGTGCCAGCAGTTATGGAGGGGGCGGTGGCTACACCTTC. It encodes CASSYGGGGGYTF.

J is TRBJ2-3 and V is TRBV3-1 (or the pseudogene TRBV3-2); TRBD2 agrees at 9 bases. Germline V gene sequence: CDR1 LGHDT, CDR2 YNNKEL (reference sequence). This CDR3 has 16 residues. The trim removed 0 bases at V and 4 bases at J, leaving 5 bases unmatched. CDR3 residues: CASSQDLRGGPDTQYF. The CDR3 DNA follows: TGTGCCAGCAGCCAAGACTTGCGGGGGGGCCCAGATACGCAGTATTTT.

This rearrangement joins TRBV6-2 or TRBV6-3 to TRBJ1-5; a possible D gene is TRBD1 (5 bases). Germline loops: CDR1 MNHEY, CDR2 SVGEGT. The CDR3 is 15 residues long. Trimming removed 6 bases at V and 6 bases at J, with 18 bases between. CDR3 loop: CASSPADRGFQPQHF. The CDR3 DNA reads TGTGCCAGCAGCCCCGCGGACCGGGGGTTTCAGCCCCAGCATTTT.

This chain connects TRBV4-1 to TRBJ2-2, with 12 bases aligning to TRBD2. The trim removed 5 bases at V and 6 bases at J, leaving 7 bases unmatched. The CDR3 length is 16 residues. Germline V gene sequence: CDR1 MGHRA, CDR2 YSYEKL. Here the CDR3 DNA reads TGCGCCAGCAGCTCCACTAGCGGGGGGCAGGCCGGGGAGCTGTTTTTT. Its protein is CASSSTSGGQAGELFF.

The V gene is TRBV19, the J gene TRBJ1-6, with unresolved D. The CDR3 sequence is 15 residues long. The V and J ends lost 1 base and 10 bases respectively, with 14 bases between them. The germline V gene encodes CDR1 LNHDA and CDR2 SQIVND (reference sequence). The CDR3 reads CASSIGGGIGSPLHF. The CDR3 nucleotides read TGTGCCAGTAGTATAGGAGGTGGCATCGGCTCACCCCTCCACTTT.

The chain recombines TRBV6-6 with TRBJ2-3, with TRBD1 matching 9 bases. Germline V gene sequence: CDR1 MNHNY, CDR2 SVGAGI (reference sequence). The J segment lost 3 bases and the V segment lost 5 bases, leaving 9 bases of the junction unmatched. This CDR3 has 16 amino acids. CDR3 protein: CASSQNRGLRTDTQYF. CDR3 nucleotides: TGTGCCAGCAGTCAGAACAGGGGGCTCCGTACAGATACGCAGTATTTT.

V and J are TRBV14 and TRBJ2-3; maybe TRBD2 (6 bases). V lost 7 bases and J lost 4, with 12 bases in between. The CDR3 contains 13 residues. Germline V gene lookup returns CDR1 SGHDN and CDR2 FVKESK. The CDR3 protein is CASKLGGADTQYF. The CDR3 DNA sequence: TGTGCCAGCAAGTTGGGAGGTGCAGATACGCAGTATTTT.